This T cell receptor (beta chain) was recovered during a study of T cell responses to AZD1222 COVID-19 vaccine (dated by TCRdb to about 2021). Context from the whole study: A total of just over 230 trial participants underwent TCR sequencing, of whom about 200 had received two doses of AZD1222 and around 26 had received two doses of the MenACWY control vaccine. Trial participants were enrolled by age into 18-55, 56-69 and 70-plus year subgroups, with 148, 28 and 57 TCR-sequenced participants respectively. The study at large found these results: Because no day 14 peak-response samples were available, repertoires were characterized only after the peak T cell response. Only 5 to 7 AZD1222 recipients were SARS-CoV-2 seropositive at baseline, limiting conclusions about previously exposed vaccinees. After two AZD1222 doses, spike-specific TCR breadth and depth were significantly higher than at day 0 and than in MenACWY recipients. In the small 56-69-year group, the increase in depth fell short of significance, most likely because of low power. Reportedly, almost half of the unique spike-specific TCRs recognized epitopes lying outside the regions that are mutated in the B.1.351 and B.1.1.7 variants. The vaccine-associated CD4 TCRs covered the entire spike protein, and the dominant responses fell in regions 160-218 and 743-854. Participants were mostly white British and included more females than males, and it was suggested by the authors that clonal diversity may have been underestimated.

Germline trimming: 3 bases from V, 3 bases from J; junction bases outside gene matches: 4. The CDR3 sequence holds 15 residues, the cysteine and phenylalanine included. The only DNA kept is the CDR3, 45 bases in frame from the first base. The germline V gene supplies CDR1 KGHSH and CDR2 LQKENI. This clone was counted once. No antigen is known for it. It has no much larger one-base neighbor in the sample; base qualities were not kept. Per the publication, the time point label means: about 28 days (+/-7) after the second vaccine dose. AZD1222 recipients given second doses at about 4 weeks or at about 12 weeks were pooled, since spike-specific TCR depth and breadth were not found to differ between the two schedules. Vaccinee samples were obtained from the UK trials COV001 and COV002, which included a single-blind randomized controlled phase 2/3 trial of AZD1222 (ChAdOx1 nCoV-19) in healthy adults. Trial participant PBMC samples were collected at day 0 and day 28 after the second dose for TCRbeta chain sequencing.

The CDR3 regions of human TCRbeta chains were analyzed by immunosequencing. As for the authors' bioinformatics: Repertoire TCRs were matched against a reference library of SARS-CoV-2-specific TCRs generated with the MIRA antigen-specificity platform. Breadth meant the fraction of unique TCRs that were SARS-CoV-2-associated, whereas depth meant the fraction of total T cells that were SARS-CoV-2-associated. Using the MIRA data, each spike-specific TCR was assigned both to the spike region to which the TCR was reactive and to a CD4 or CD8 class. Log10-transformed breadth and depth values were compared by one-way ANOVA with Sidak's multiple comparisons tests. Not all clones reach the TCRdb copy of this immuneACCESS table, which keeps in-frame sequences only. Checked studies attribute under half of the gap to unresolved V genes and leave the rest unexplained. The V and J calls and clone size are taken from that table; D and trimming were inferred from the DNA. This sample gives about 54,000 clones in total; 89% of them show up just once. The ten largest clones represent about 14% of the sample.

This sequence was found in an adult who received the AZD1222 COVID-19 vaccine. This chain joins TRBV18 to TRBJ1-1; 10 bases in between match TRBD1. The sequencing used peripheral blood, collected 28 days after the second AZD1222 dose. The CDR3 reads as follows: CASSPTGGRDTEAFF. The bases read TGTGCCAGCTCACCGACAGGGGGCAGAGACACTGAAGCTTTCTTT.